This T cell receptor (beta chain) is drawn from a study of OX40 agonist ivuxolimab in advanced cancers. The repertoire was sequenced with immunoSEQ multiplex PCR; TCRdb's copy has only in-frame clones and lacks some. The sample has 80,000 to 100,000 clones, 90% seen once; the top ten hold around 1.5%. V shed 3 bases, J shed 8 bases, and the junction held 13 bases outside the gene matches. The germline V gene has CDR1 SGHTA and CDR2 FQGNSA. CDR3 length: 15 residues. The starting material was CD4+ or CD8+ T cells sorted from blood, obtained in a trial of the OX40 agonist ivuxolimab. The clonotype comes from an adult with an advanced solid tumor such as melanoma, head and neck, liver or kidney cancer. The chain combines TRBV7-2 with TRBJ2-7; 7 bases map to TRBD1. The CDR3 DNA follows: TGTGCCAGCAGCTTGGGGGTGGGGACAGCCCAGAAGCAGTACTTC. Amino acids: CASSLGVGTAQKQYF.